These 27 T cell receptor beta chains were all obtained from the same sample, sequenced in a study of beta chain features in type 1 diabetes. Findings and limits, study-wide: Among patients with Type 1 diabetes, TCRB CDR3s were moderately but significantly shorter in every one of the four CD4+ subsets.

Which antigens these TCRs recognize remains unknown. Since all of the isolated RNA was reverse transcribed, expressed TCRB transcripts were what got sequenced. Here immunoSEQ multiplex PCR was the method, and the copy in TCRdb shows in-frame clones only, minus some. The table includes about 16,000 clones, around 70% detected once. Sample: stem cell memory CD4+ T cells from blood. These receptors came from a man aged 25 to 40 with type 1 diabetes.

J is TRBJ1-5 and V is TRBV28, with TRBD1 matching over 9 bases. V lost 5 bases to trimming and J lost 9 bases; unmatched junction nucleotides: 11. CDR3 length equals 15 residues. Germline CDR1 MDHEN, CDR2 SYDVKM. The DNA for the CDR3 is TGTGCCAGCAGTCCTCCGGGACAGGGTCGGACGCCCCAGCATTTT. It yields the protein CASSPPGQGRTPQHF.

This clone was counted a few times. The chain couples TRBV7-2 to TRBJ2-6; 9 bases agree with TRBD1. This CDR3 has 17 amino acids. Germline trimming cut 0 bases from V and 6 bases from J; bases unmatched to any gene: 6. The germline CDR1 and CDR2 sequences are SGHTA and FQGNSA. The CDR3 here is CASSLAWSQGAANVLTF. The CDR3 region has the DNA TGTGCCAGCAGCTTAGCGTGGTCACAGGGGGCGGCCAACGTCCTGACTTTC.

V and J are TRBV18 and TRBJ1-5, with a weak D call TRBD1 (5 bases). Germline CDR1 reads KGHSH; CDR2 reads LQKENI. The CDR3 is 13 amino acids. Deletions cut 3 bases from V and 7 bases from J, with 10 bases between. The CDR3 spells CASSPDREQPQHF. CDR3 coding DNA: TGTGCCAGCTCACCTGACAGAGAACAGCCCCAGCATTTT.

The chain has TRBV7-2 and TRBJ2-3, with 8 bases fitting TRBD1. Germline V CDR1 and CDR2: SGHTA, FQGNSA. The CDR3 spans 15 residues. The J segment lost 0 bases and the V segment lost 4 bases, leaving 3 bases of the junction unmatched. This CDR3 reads CASSSWTGSTDTQYF. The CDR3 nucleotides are TGTGCCAGCAGCTCTTGGACAGGGAGCACAGATACGCAGTATTTT.

CDR3 DNA sequence: TGTGCCAGCAGTTACCGGAGTTCTAATTCACCCCTCCACTTT. It encodes CASSYRSSNSPLHF. V usage is TRBV6-5 and J usage is TRBJ1-6, with no clear D. The CDR3 has 14 residues. Per the germline V gene, CDR1 is MNHEY and CDR2 is SVGAGI. The ends were cut back, 2 bases at V and 6 bases at J, with 8 bases in the middle.

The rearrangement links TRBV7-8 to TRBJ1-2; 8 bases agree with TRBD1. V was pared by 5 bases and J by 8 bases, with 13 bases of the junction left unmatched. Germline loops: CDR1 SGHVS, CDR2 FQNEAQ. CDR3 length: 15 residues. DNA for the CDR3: TGTGCCAGCAGCCTCTACTCCGGACAGGGTATAGGCTACACCTTC. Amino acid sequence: CASSLYSGQGIGYTF.

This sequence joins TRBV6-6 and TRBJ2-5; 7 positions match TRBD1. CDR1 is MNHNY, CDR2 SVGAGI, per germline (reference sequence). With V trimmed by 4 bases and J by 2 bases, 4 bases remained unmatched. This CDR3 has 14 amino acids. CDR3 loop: CASSLIQGQETQYF. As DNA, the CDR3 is TGTGCCAGCAGTTTAATACAGGGGCAAGAGACCCAGTACTTC.

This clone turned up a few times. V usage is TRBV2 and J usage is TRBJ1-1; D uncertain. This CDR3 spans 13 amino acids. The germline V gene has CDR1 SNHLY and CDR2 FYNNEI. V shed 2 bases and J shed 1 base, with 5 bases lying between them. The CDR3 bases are TGTGCCAGCAGTGAAACAGAGAACACTGAAGCTTTCTTT. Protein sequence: CASSETENTEAFF. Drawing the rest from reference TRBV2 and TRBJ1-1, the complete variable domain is EPEVTQTPSHQVTQMGQEVILRCVPISNHLYFYWYRQILGQKVEFLVSFYNNEISEKSEIFDDQFSVERPDGSNFTLKIRSTKLEDSAMYFCASSETENTEAFFGQGTRLTVV.

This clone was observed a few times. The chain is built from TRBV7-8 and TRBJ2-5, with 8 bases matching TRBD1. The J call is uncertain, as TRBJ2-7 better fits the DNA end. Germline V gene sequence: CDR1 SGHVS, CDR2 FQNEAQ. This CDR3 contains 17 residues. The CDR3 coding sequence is TGTGCCAGCAGCTTCGGACAGGGACGTCAGGGGGGTTACGAGCAGTACTTC. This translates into CASSFGQGRQGGYEQYF.

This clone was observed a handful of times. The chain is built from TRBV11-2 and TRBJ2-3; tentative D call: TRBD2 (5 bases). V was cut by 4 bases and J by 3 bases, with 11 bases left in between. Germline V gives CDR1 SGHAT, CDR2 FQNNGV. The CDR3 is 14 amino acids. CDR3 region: CASSSWTVTDTQYF. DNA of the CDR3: TGTGCCAGCAGCTCCTGGACTGTTACAGATACGCAGTATTTT.

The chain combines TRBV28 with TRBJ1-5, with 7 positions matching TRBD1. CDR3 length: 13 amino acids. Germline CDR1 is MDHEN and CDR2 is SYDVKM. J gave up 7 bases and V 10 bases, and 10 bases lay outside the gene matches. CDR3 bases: TGTGCCACCTTCCCGGGAGGGGGCCAGCCCCAGCATTTT. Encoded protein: CATFPGGGQPQHF.

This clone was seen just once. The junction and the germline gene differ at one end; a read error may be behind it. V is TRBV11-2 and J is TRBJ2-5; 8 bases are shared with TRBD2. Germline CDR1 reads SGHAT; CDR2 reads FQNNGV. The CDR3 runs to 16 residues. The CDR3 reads CASSLRGAGGQGTQYF. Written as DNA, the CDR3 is TGTGCCAGCAGCCTGCGGGGGGCCGGAGGACAAGGGACCCAGTACTTC.

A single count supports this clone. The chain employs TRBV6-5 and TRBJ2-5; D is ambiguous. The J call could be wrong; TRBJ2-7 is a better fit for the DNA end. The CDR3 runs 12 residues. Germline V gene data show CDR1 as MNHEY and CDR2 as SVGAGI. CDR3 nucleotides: TGTGCCAGCAAGGCAGTCGACTACGAGCAGTACTTC. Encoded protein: CASKAVDYEQYF.

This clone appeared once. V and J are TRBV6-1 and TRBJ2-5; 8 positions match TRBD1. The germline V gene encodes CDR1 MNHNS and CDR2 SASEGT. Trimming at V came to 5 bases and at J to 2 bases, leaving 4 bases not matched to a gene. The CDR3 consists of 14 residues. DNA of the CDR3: TGTGCCAGCAGTACTCAGGGGGCGCAAGAGACCCAGTACTTC. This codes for CASSTQGAQETQYF.

CDR3 nucleotides: TGCGCCAGCAGCCGTAGGGTCCCGGGGGACAGTTCCTCCTACGAGCAGTACTTC. It is translated as CASSRRVPGDSSSYEQYF. The rearrangement uses TRBV5-1 and TRBJ2-7; perhaps TRBD1 as D (7 bases). Germline V CDR1 and CDR2: SGHRS, YFSETQ. The germline V and J ends were trimmed by 4 bases and 0 bases, with 23 bases remaining between them. The CDR3 covers 18 residues.

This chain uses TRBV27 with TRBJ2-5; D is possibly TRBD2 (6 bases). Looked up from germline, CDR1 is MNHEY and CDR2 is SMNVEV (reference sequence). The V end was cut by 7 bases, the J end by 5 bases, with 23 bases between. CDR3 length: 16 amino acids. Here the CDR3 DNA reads TGTGCCAGCACTCCGTATGGGGCAGGGACTCGGGAGACCCAGTACTTC. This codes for CASTPYGAGTRETQYF.

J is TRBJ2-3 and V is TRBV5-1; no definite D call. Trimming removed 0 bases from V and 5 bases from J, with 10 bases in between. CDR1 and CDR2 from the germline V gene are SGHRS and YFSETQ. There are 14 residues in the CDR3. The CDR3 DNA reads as TGCGCCAGCAGCTTGGGCCAGACTCTAGATACGCAGTATTTT. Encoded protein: CASSLGQTLDTQYF.

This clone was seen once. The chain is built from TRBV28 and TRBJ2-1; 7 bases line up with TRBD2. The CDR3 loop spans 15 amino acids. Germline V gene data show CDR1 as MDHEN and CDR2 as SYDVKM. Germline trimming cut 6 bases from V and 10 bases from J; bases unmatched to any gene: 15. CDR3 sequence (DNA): TGTGCCAGCAGAGAATCGGGGTTCCCAGCGGGGGAGCAGTTCTTC. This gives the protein CASRESGFPAGEQFF.

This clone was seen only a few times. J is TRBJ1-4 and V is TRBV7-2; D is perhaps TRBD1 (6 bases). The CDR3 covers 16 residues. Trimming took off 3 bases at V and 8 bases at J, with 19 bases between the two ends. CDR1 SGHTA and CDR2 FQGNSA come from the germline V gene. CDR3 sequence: CASSFVGAGAREKLFF. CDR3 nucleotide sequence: TGTGCCAGCAGCTTCGTGGGCGCAGGGGCGCGAGAAAAACTGTTTTTT.

The CDR3 DNA is TGCGCCAGCAGAAGGGACTGGACGGGCACCGGGGAGCTGTTTTTT. Its protein product is CASRRDWTGTGELFF. The genes are TRBV5-1 and TRBJ2-2, with D maybe TRBD2 (6 bases). Germline CDR1 is SGHRS and CDR2 is YFSETQ. V was trimmed by 5 bases and J by 4 bases, leaving 15 bases between them. This CDR3 spans 15 amino acids.

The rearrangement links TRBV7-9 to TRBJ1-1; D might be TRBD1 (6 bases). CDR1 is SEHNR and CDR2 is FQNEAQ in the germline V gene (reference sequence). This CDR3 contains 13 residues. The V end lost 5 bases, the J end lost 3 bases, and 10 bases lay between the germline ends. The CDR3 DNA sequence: TGTGCCAGCAGCCCAGGGGTCTACACTGAAGCTTTCTTT. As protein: CASSPGVYTEAFF.

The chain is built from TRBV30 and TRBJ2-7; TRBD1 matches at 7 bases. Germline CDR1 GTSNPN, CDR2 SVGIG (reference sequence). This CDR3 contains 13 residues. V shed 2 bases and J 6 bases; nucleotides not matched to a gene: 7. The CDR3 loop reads CAWSTHRGGEQYF. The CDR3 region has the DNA TGTGCCTGGAGTACCCACAGGGGTGGCGAGCAGTACTTC.

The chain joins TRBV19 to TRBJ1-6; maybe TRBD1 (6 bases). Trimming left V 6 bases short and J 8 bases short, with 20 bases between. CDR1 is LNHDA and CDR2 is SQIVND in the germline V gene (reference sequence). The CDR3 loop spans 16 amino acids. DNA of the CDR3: TGTGCCAGTAGGTCACAGGGACGTCTTGATGATTCACCCCTCCACTTT. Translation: CASRSQGRLDDSPLHF.

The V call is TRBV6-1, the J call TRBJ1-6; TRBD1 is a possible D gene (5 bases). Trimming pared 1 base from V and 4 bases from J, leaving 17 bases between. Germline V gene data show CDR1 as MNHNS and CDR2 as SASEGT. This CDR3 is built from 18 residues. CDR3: CASSEGGRRGLYNSPLHF. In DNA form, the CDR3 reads TGTGCCAGCAGTGAAGGCGGTAGGAGGGGTCTTTATAATTCACCCCTCCACTTT.

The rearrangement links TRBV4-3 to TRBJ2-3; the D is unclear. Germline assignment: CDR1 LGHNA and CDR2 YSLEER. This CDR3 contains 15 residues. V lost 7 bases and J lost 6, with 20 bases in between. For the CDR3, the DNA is TGCGCCAGCACCAAGGCACTAACGTCCACGGATACGCAGTATTTT. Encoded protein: CASTKALTSTDTQYF.

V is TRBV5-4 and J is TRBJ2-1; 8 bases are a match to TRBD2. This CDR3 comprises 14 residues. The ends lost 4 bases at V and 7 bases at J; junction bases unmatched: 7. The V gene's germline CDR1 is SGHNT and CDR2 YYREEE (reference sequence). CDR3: CASSAGGPLNEQFF. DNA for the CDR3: TGTGCCAGCAGCGCGGGGGGCCCTTTGAATGAGCAGTTCTTC.

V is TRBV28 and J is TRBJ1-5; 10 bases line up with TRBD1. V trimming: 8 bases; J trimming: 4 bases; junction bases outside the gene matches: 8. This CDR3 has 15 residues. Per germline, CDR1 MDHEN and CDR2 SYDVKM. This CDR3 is CASGTGAGGNQPQHF. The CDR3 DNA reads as TGTGCCAGCGGGACAGGGGCAGGGGGGAATCAGCCCCAGCATTTT.